The next 14 T cell receptor beta chains were all read from a single sample in a study of T cells after yellow fever vaccination. TCRdb itself ran the 5' RACE reads through MiXCR, one entry per CDR3 protein. The sample shows approximately 120,000 distinct CDR3 sequences, roughly 15% of them seen only once. The specimen comprised CD8+ T cells sorted from PBMCs, sampled 5 days after the yellow fever booster vaccination. The receptors originated from a man younger than 30 who received the YFV17D yellow fever vaccine.

This clonotype was seen a handful of times. The CDR3 DNA reads as TGTGCCAGCAGTTCCGGGACGGTTGGAGGCTACACCTTC. Amino acids: CASSSGTVGGYTF. V is TRBV12-3 or TRBV12-4 and J is TRBJ1-2, with D possibly matching TRBD1 (5 bases). This CDR3 comprises 13 residues. The V gene lost 4 bases and the J gene lost 8 bases, with 14 bases spanning the gap.

This clonotype was counted only a few times. V usage is TRBV27 and J usage is TRBJ1-1; D call uncertain. The CDR3 has 13 residues. CDR1 MNHEY and CDR2 SMNVEV come from the germline V gene (reference sequence). Trimming cost V 7 bases and J 0 bases, with 9 bases left between them. This chain's CDR3 is CASKWTMNTEAFF. The CDR3 DNA reads as TGTGCCAGCAAGTGGACGATGAACACTGAAGCTTTCTTT.

The rearrangement links TRBV3-1 to TRBJ1-2; 9 bases match TRBD1. CDR1 and CDR2 (germline): LGHDT, YNNKEL (reference sequence). This CDR3 is 15 amino acids long. V gave up 0 bases and J gave up 7 bases; unmatched junction bases: 6. The CDR3 loop reads CASSQETGGASGYTF. CDR3 sequence (DNA): TGTGCCAGCAGCCAAGAAACAGGGGGCGCGTCTGGCTACACCTTC.

To note about this clonotype: One end of the junction is discordant with germline, which a read error may explain. The chain links TRBV19 to TRBJ2-7; the D gene is possibly TRBD1 (6 bases). The germline CDR1 and CDR2 sequences are LNHDA and SQIVND (reference sequence). The CDR3 sequence is 14 residues long. CDR3 in DNA: TGTGCCCGTAGTATAAGGGGACAAGTCTACGAGCAGTACTTC. Amino acid sequence: CARSIRGQVYEQYF. Full variable domain (missing parts from reference TRBV19 and TRBJ2-7): DGGITQSPKYLFRKEGQNVTLSCEQNLNHDAMYWYRQDPGQGLRLIYYSQIVNDFQKGDIAEGYSVSREKKESFPLTVTSAQKNPTAFYLCARSIRGQVYEQYFGPGTRLTVT.

The chain employs TRBV4-2 and TRBJ1-1; 11 bases are shared with TRBD1. Per germline, CDR1 LGHNA and CDR2 YNFKEQ. This CDR3 is built from 13 residues. V lost 8 bases to trimming and J lost 5 bases; unmatched junction nucleotides: 4. The CDR3, as DNA: TGTGCCAGCGGACAGGGGGCGCGAACTGAAGCTTTCTTT. Translating gives CASGQGARTEAFF.

The J gene is TRBJ2-1, the V gene TRBV20-1; D assignment may be TRBD1 or TRBD2 (6 bases each). The germline CDR1 and CDR2 sequences are DFQATT and SNEGSKA (reference sequence). The V end was cut by 6 bases, the J end by 8 bases, with 11 bases between. This CDR3 is 11 amino acids long. The CDR3 spells CSAPRGDEQFF. As DNA, the CDR3 is TGCAGTGCCCCGAGGGGGGATGAGCAGTTCTTC.

This chain joins TRBV27 and TRBJ2-2; no clear D gene. Germline-derived CDR1 and CDR2 are MNHEY and SMNVEV (reference sequence). This CDR3 contains 14 residues. V was cut by 5 bases and J by 5 bases, with 12 bases left in between. This CDR3 is CASSHFLGTGELFF. CDR3 nucleotide sequence: TGTGCCAGCAGTCACTTTCTGGGGACCGGGGAGCTGTTTTTT.

This chain uses TRBV12-3 or TRBV12-4 with TRBJ2-2, with 7 bases lining up with TRBD2. The CDR3 runs to 16 residues. The ends lost 5 bases at V and 4 bases at J; junction bases unmatched: 10. The CDR3 sequence: CASSPRQRGGTGELFF. In nucleotides, the CDR3 is TGTGCCAGCAGTCCCCGGCAGCGGGGTGGCACCGGGGAGCTGTTTTTT.

The chain links TRBV6-5 to TRBJ1-2, with 7 positions matching TRBD1. The J segment lost 3 bases and the V segment lost 2 bases, leaving 3 bases of the junction unmatched. The length of the CDR3 is 14 residues. The germline V gene encodes CDR1 MNHEY and CDR2 SVGAGI. This CDR3 is CASSYRGTDYGYTF. DNA of the CDR3: TGTGCCAGCAGTTACCGTGGGACAGACTATGGCTACACCTTC.

The CDR3 coding sequence is TGTGCCAGCAGCACCCACAGGGGTGATTCACCCCTCCACTTT. It specifies CASSTHRGDSPLHF. V and J are TRBV21-1 and TRBJ1-6; the table calls TRBD1, which could not be checked here. TRBV21-1 is labeled a pseudogene. The CDR3 runs 14 residues.

The V gene is TRBV2, the J gene TRBJ1-2; 7 positions agree with TRBD1. The CDR3 covers 14 residues. The V and J ends lost 5 bases and 2 bases, in that order; junction bases with no gene match: 5. Germline V gives CDR1 SNHLY, CDR2 FYNNEI. CDR3 region: CASSSPGQNYGYTF. The DNA of the CDR3 is TGTGCCAGCAGTAGTCCGGGACAGAACTATGGCTACACCTTC.

This clonotype was counted between two and nine times. The chain has TRBV6-5 and TRBJ1-2; D is undetermined. Trimming cost V 5 bases and J 2 bases, with 15 bases left between them. Germline lookup yields CDR1 MNHEY and CDR2 SVGAGI. The CDR3 contains 15 residues. For the CDR3, the DNA is TGTGCCAGCAGTGAGGACCAGAGGTGGAACTATGGCTACACCTTC. Protein sequence: CASSEDQRWNYGYTF.

The chain couples TRBV27 to TRBJ2-7; 8 bases are shared with TRBD1. V gave up 3 bases and J gave up 4 bases; unmatched junction bases: 8. Germline-derived CDR1 and CDR2 are MNHEY and SMNVEV (reference sequence). The CDR3 sequence is 15 residues long. DNA of the CDR3: TGTGCCAGCAGTTTGACAGGGGCTCCTGGGTACGAGCAGTACGTC. Amino acids: CASSLTGAPGYEQYV.

This clonotype has at least ten counts. This chain connects TRBV4-2 to TRBJ2-3, with TRBD2 matching 8 bases. The germline V gene has CDR1 LGHNA and CDR2 YNFKEQ. CDR3 length equals 17 residues. The V and J ends lost 4 bases and 0 bases, in that order; junction bases with no gene match: 9. CDR3 region: CASSPPGLAVSTDTQYF. The CDR3 DNA follows: TGTGCCAGCAGCCCACCTGGACTAGCAGTTAGCACAGATACGCAGTATTTT.